These 18 T cell receptor beta chains were sequenced from one sample in a study of T cells in Graves' hyperthyroidism and ophthalmopathy. Amplification of TCR beta CDR3 regions used RNA as the template. Primed by the HTBI set, a first-round RT-PCR was run on the TCR CDR3. MiXCR, run by TCRdb on the multiplex PCR reads, gives a single entry per CDR3 protein. The top ten clones hold 10% to 13% of a sample with about 700,000 distinct CDR3 sequences, 12% to 15% of them seen once. The source material was blood. These TCRs come from a young woman with Graves' hyperthyroidism.

This sequence joins TRBV5-1 and TRBJ1-2; D perhaps matches TRBD1 (5 bases). The CDR3 length is 15 residues. Germline loops: CDR1 SGHRS, CDR2 YFSETQ. With 4 bases removed from V and 3 bases from J, the gap between germline ends came to 16 bases. CDR3 nucleotide sequence: TGCGCCAGCAGCCGGAAATATGGGGACGACTATGGCTACACCTTC. It codes for CASSRKYGDDYGYTF.

This clonotype has at least ten counts. The chain employs TRBV2 and TRBJ1-2; 8 bases align to TRBD1. Trimming cost V 8 bases and J 4 bases; bases outside gene matches: 6. This CDR3 region has 13 residues. Germline V CDR1 and CDR2: SNHLY, FYNNEI. The CDR3 coding sequence is TGTGCCAGCTCACCTGGGACAGGCTATGGCTACACCTTC. Translated: CASSPGTGYGYTF.

This sequence joins TRBV7-9 and TRBJ1-3; weak D call: TRBD1 (6 bases). V shed 5 bases and J shed 0 bases, with 17 bases lying between them. The CDR3 spans 17 residues. Germline CDR1 is SEHNR and CDR2 is FQNEAQ (reference sequence). The CDR3 protein is CASSSSPRTVSGNTIYF. The CDR3 DNA sequence: TGTGCCAGCAGCAGCTCCCCCCGGACAGTCTCTGGAAACACCATATATTTT.

This clonotype was counted between two and nine times. The V call is TRBV19, the J call TRBJ1-5; 9 positions agree with TRBD1. Germline lookup yields CDR1 LNHDA and CDR2 SQIVND (reference sequence). This CDR3 contains 15 residues. V lost 7 bases to trimming and J lost 4 bases; unmatched junction nucleotides: 8. The CDR3 DNA reads TGTGCCAGTACCTCGGGGGGGACAGGGAATCAGCCCCAGCATTTT. Its protein is CASTSGGTGNQPQHF.

This clonotype showed up many times. The rearrangement joins TRBV7-2 to TRBJ2-7; no firm D call. The V gene lost 1 base and the J gene lost 5 bases, with 9 bases spanning the gap. The CDR3 consists of 13 residues. Per germline, CDR1 SGHTA and CDR2 FQGNSA. The DNA for the CDR3 is TGTGCCAGCAGCTTAGACTTAGTACACGAGCAGTACTTC. This gives the protein CASSLDLVHEQYF.

This clonotype was detected ten times or more. V and J are TRBV7-9 and TRBJ2-3; 11 bases match TRBD2. V lost 5 bases to trimming and J lost 3 bases; unmatched junction nucleotides: 7. CDR3 size: 16 residues. Germline V gene lookup returns CDR1 SEHNR and CDR2 FQNEAQ (reference sequence). The CDR3 DNA reads TGTGCCAGCAGCCCGGGGACTAGCGGACGGACAGATACGCAGTATTTT. Protein product: CASSPGTSGRTDTQYF. The whole variable domain, filled in from reference TRBV7-9 and TRBJ2-3, reads DTGVSQNPRHKITKRGQNVTFRCDPISEHNRLYWYRQTLGQGPEFLTYFQNEAQLEKSRLLSDRFSAERPKGSFSTLEIQRTEQGDSAMYLCASSPGTSGRTDTQYFGPGTRLTVL.

This clonotype was counted only a few times. The gene calls are TRBV5-1 and TRBJ1-3, with 8 nucleotides matching TRBD1. Trimming at V came to 3 bases and at J to 1 base, leaving 9 bases not matched to a gene. This CDR3 contains 17 residues. Germline V gene sequence: CDR1 SGHRS, CDR2 YFSETQ. CDR3 DNA: TGCGCCAGCAGCTCCGGACAGGGATTTTCGTCTGGAAACACCATATATTTT. This sequence encodes CASSSGQGFSSGNTIYF.

This clonotype was counted ten times or more. This rearrangement joins TRBV19 to TRBJ2-1, with D perhaps TRBD2 (5 bases). Germline V gene lookup returns CDR1 LNHDA and CDR2 SQIVND (reference sequence). CDR3 length: 14 residues. V lost 7 bases and J lost 4, with 14 bases in between. This CDR3 reads CASKARAAYNEQFF. The CDR3 DNA is TGTGCCAGTAAAGCGAGGGCGGCTTACAATGAGCAGTTCTTC.

This clonotype was seen many times. The genes are TRBV6-1 and TRBJ1-1; D might be TRBD1 (5 bases). Germline-derived CDR1 and CDR2 are MNHNS and SASEGT. The CDR3 has 19 residues. The germline V and J ends were trimmed by 7 bases and 0 bases, with 27 bases remaining between them. The CDR3 reads CASINEMATGTTMNTEAFF. The CDR3 DNA is TGTGCCAGCATCAACGAGATGGCCACGGGGACCACCATGAACACTGAAGCTTTCTTT.

This chain links TRBV10-3 with TRBJ1-1; D remains unclear. The CDR3 is 14 residues long. Germline CDR1 is ENHRY and CDR2 is SYGVKD. V was trimmed by 0 bases and J by 4 bases, leaving 9 bases between them. DNA for the CDR3: TGTGCCATCAGTGAGTCGGCCATTCGCACTGAAGCTTTCTTT. Amino acid sequence: CAISESAIRTEAFF.

J is TRBJ2-5 and V is TRBV5-6; TRBD2 matches 9 bases. CDR3 length: 18 amino acids. V gave up 4 bases and J gave up 5 bases; unmatched junction bases: 18. The germline CDR1 and CDR2 sequences are SGHDT and YYEEEE. The DNA for the CDR3 is TGTGCCAGCAGCCTCTACGCTAGCGGGATTGGAAGAGGGGAGACCCAGTACTTC. Translation: CASSLYASGIGRGETQYF.

This clonotype was counted ten times or more. The gene calls are TRBV11-2 and TRBJ1-1, with 7 positions matching TRBD1. Germline lookup yields CDR1 SGHAT and CDR2 FQNNGV. With V trimmed by 5 bases and J by 3 bases, 9 bases remained unmatched. This CDR3 has 15 amino acids. The DNA of the CDR3 is TGTGCCAGCAGCGGACTGAGGGGGCAGTACACTGAAGCTTTCTTT. Translation gives CASSGLRGQYTEAFF.

The chain uses TRBV6-9 and TRBJ1-5; D remains ambiguous. The germline V gene encodes CDR1 MNHGY and CDR2 SVAAGI. The CDR3 runs 14 residues. V was trimmed by 4 bases and J by 3 bases, leaving 10 bases between them. The CDR3 nucleotides are TGTGCCAGCAGTTTAACCGGGTACAATCAGCCCCAGCATTTT. This sequence encodes CASSLTGYNQPQHF.

The rearrangement uses TRBV19 and TRBJ1-1, with D possibly TRBD1 on 6 matching bases. V lost 6 bases to trimming and J lost 8 bases, with 22 bases between them. Looked up from germline, CDR1 is LNHDA and CDR2 is SQIVND (reference sequence). The CDR3 is 15 amino acids. CDR3 nucleotides: TGTGCCAGTAGCTGGGGGGCCCGACGTGGCGGAGAAGCTTTCTTT. Translating gives CASSWGARRGGEAFF.

V gene TRBV28 combines with J gene TRBJ2-4, with D perhaps TRBD2 (5 bases). From germline, CDR1 is MDHEN and CDR2 SYDVKM. The V gene lost 6 bases and the J gene lost 0 bases, with 18 bases spanning the gap. This CDR3 comprises 17 residues. In DNA, the CDR3 is TGTGCCAGCAGGACCTTAGCGCTAACTCTAGCCAAAAACATTCAGTACTTC. Protein product: CASRTLALTLAKNIQYF. Filled out from reference TRBV28 and TRBJ2-4, the complete variable domain reads DVKVTQSSRYLVKRTGEKVFLECVQDMDHENMFWYRQDPGLGLRLIYFSYDVKMKEKGDIPEGYSVSREKKERFSLILESASTNQTSMYLCASRTLALTLAKNIQYFGAGTRLSVL.

This clonotype was detected many times. This rearrangement joins TRBV28 to TRBJ1-1, with D perhaps TRBD1 (5 bases). The CDR3 extends over 15 amino acids. Trimming took 3 bases from V and 0 from J, leaving 11 bases between them. Germline CDR1 is MDHEN and CDR2 is SYDVKM. CDR3 in amino acids: CASSFAGALNTEAFF. In nucleotides, the CDR3 is TGTGCCAGCAGTTTCGCCGGGGCCCTGAACACTGAAGCTTTCTTT.

This clonotype has ten or more counts. The gene calls are TRBV12-5 and TRBJ2-1; 7 bases map to TRBD2. The V segment lost 6 bases and the J segment 7 bases; nucleotides outside the gene matches: 24. The CDR3 contains 19 residues. Germline CDR1 and CDR2: LGHNT and FRNRAP. The CDR3 protein is CASGPPSGGREFRKNEQFF. CDR3 DNA sequence: TGTGCTAGTGGACCACCCTCTGGTGGGCGGGAGTTCAGGAAGAATGAGCAGTTCTTC.

This clonotype was seen repeatedly, ten times or more. The rearrangement joins TRBV7-9 to TRBJ2-7, with TRBD2 as a possible D gene (5 bases). CDR1 and CDR2 from the germline V gene are SEHNR and FQNEAQ (reference sequence). V shed 3 bases and J shed 0 bases, with 15 bases lying between them. This CDR3 is built from 16 residues. The CDR3 DNA sequence: TGTGCCAGCAGCTTGGAAGAACTAGGTTCCTCCTACGAGCAGTACTTC. Residues: CASSLEELGSSYEQYF.